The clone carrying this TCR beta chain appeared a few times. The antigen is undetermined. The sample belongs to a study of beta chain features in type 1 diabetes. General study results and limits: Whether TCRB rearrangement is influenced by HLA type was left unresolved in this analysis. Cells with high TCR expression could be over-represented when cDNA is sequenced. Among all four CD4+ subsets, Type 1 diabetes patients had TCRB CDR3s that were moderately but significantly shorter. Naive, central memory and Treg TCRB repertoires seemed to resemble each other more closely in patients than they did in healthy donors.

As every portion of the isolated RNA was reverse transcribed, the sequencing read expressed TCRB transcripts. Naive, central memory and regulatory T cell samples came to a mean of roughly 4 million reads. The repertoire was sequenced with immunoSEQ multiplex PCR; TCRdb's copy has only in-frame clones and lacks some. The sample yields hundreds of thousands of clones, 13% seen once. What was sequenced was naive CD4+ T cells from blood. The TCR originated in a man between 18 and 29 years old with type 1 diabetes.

The CDR3 DNA follows: TGTGCCTGGAGTGTATGGGACAGGGGGAGCAATCAGCCCCAGCATTTT. Its protein product is CAWSVWDRGSNQPQHF. The rearrangement uses TRBV30 and TRBJ1-5; TRBD1 matches 11 bases. The CDR3 sequence is 16 residues long. V shed 0 bases, J shed 1 base, and the junction held 2 bases outside the gene matches. The germline V gene encodes CDR1 GTSNPN and CDR2 SVGIG (reference sequence). Full variable domain (outside the CDR3, taken from reference TRBV30 and TRBJ1-5): SQTIHQWPATLVQPVGSPLSLECTVEGTSNPNLYWYRQAAGRGLQLLFYSVGIGQISSEVPQNLSASRPQDRQFILSSKKLLLSDSGFYLCAWSVWDRGSNQPQHFGDGTRLSIL.